A selection of T cell receptor beta chains follows, all from one sample in a study of shared clonotypes between healthy human individuals. Assay: immunoSEQ multiplex PCR; the TCRdb copy retains only in-frame clones and omits some. The sample has 2 million to 2.5 million clones, roughly 91% seen once. The specimen was naive CD8+ T cells from PBMCs. The receptor source for this set is a young man in good health. Some clones in this sample may be carry-over from other donors' samples. The CDR3 runs from the conserved cysteine through the conserved F or W. A D gene is named only where the DNA matches it firmly. Only part of the rows carry a size: once, few, many, or a class if the clone is expanded.

D gene: NA
J gene: TRBJ2-3
V gene: TRBV30
clone size: NA
CDR3 DNA: TGTGCCTGGAGTGTACGGAGGGACCCCAGGGATACGCAGTATTTT
CDR3 protein: CAWSVRRDPRDTQYF

D gene: NA
J gene: TRBJ2-1
V gene: TRBV7-2
clone size: NA
CDR3 DNA: TGTGCCAGCAGGGGGGACCTCGGCTCCTACAATGAGCAGTTCTTC
CDR3 protein: CASRGDLGSYNEQFF

D gene: NA
J gene: TRBJ2-3
V gene: TRBV9
clone size: NA
CDR3 DNA: TGTGCCAGCAGCGTAGTATCAGGAGGGGACACAGATACGCAGTATTTT
CDR3 protein: CASSVVSGGDTDTQYF

D gene: TRBD1
J gene: TRBJ2-7
V gene: TRBV7-8
clone size: NA
CDR3 DNA: TGTGCCAGCAGCCCCCACGGACAGGCTTACGAGCAGTACTTC
CDR3 protein: CASSPHGQAYEQYF

D gene: TRBD2
J gene: TRBJ2-5
V gene: TRBV2
clone size: NA
CDR3 DNA: TGTGCCAGCTGCGAAGGACTAGCGGGACAAGAGACCCAGTACTTC
CDR3 protein: CASCEGLAGQETQYF

D gene: NA
J gene: TRBJ2-3
V gene: TRBV10-3
clone size: NA
CDR3 DNA: TGTGCCATCTGGGGGGAGGACGCAGATACGCAGTATTTT
CDR3 protein: CAIWGEDADTQYF

D gene: TRBD2
J gene: TRBJ2-1
V gene: TRBV18
clone size: once
CDR3 DNA: TGTGCCAGCTCACCACGGACTAGCGGACCTTACAATGAGCAGTTCTTC
CDR3 protein: CASSPRTSGPYNEQFF

D gene: NA
J gene: TRBJ1-2
V gene: TRBV6-5
clone size: NA
CDR3 DNA: TGTGCCAGCAGTTACCAGGGACCAGGGGATGGCTACACCTTC
CDR3 protein: CASSYQGPGDGYTF

D gene: NA
J gene: TRBJ2-7
V gene: TRBV10-3
clone size: NA
CDR3 DNA: TGTGCCATCAGTACTTCTACCTACGAGCAGTACTTC
CDR3 protein: CAISTSTYEQYF

D gene: NA
J gene: TRBJ2-7
V gene: TRBV14
clone size: NA
CDR3 DNA: TGTGCCAGCAGCCAACAACCTTTTGGGGGAGAGCAGTACTTC
CDR3 protein: CASSQQPFGGEQYF

D gene: NA
J gene: TRBJ1-2
V gene: TRBV28
clone size: NA
CDR3 DNA: TGTGCCAGCAGTTTAGGCCGTTATAGGCACTATGGCTACACCTTC
CDR3 protein: CASSLGRYRHYGYTF

D gene: NA
J gene: TRBJ2-1
V gene: TRBV7-8
clone size: NA
CDR3 DNA: TGTGCCAGCAGCTTAGCATCCAGGCCTAATGAGCAGTTCTTC
CDR3 protein: CASSLASRPNEQFF

D gene: NA
J gene: TRBJ2-2
V gene: TRBV7-7
clone size: NA
CDR3 DNA: TGTGCCAGCAGCGTAGACTCGAACACCGGGGAGCTGTTTTTT
CDR3 protein: CASSVDSNTGELFF

D gene: TRBD2
J gene: TRBJ2-3
V gene: TRBV7-9
clone size: NA
CDR3 DNA: TGTGCCAGCAGCACGGGACTAGCGAACCCACTACCCACAGATACGCAGTATTTT
CDR3 protein: CASSTGLANPLPTDTQYF

D gene: TRBD1
J gene: TRBJ1-2
V gene: TRBV28
clone size: NA
CDR3 DNA: TGTGCCAGCAGCCCACCCTGGGACAGGGAGCACTATGGCTACACCTTC
CDR3 protein: CASSPPWDREHYGYTF